One sample yielded the 7 T cell receptor beta chains listed below, sequenced in a study of OX40 agonist ivuxolimab in advanced cancers. The method was the immunoSEQ multiplex PCR assay. Sourced from immuneACCESS, this table was stored by TCRdb with only in-frame sequences that have V and J called. A share of the clones is absent; for the studies checked, an unresolved V gene accounts for under half, and the remainder has no known explanation. The sample yields roughly 63,000 clones; about four fifths were counted once. 3% to 4% of the sample lies in the top ten. This specimen was CD4+ or CD8+ T cells sorted from blood, taken in a trial of the OX40 agonist ivuxolimab. The receptors were gathered from an adult with an advanced solid tumor such as melanoma, head and neck, liver or kidney cancer.

This rearrangement joins TRBV28 to TRBJ1-2; D not certain. Germline values: CDR1 MDHEN, CDR2 SYDVKM. V was pared by 10 bases and J by 2 bases, with 14 bases between. CDR3 length: 13 residues. The CDR3: CAIMGVTNYGYTF. The DNA for the CDR3 is TGTGCCATTATGGGAGTCACAAACTATGGCTACACCTTC.

The chain employs TRBV7-6 and TRBJ1-2; TRBD1 agrees at 7 bases. Germline values: CDR1 SGHVS, CDR2 FNYEAQ. V was pared by 1 base and J by 8 bases, with 7 bases of the junction left unmatched. CDR3 length: 14 residues. CDR3 amino acids: CASSLEQGSAGYTF. CDR3 sequence (DNA): TGTGCCAGCAGCTTAGAACAGGGGTCGGCCGGCTACACCTTC.

The chain couples TRBV19 to TRBJ1-5; weak D call: TRBD1 (5 bases). The CDR3 loop spans 16 amino acids. Germline-derived CDR1 and CDR2 are LNHDA and SQIVND (reference sequence). V was pared by 8 bases and J by 0 bases, with 17 bases between. CDR3 nucleotide sequence: TGTGCCAGTCAGGAAAGAGGGGTTTATAGCAATCAGCCCCAGCATTTT. Amino acids: CASQERGVYSNQPQHF.

This chain uses TRBV7-9 with TRBJ2-5; TRBD2 matches 8 bases. Trimming removed 2 bases from V and 5 bases from J; junction bases left unmatched: 16. The germline gives CDR1 SEHNR, CDR2 FQNEAQ (reference sequence). This CDR3 has 18 amino acids. This CDR3 is CASSLTGVIGTRQETQYF. As DNA, the CDR3 is TGTGCCAGCAGCTTAACCGGGGTGATTGGGACTAGGCAGGAGACCCAGTACTTC.

The chain combines TRBV7-2 with TRBJ2-5; 10 bases agree with TRBD2. The germline CDR1 and CDR2 sequences are SGHTA and FQGNSA. The J segment lost 2 bases and the V segment lost 5 bases, leaving 8 bases of the junction unmatched. There are 16 residues in the CDR3. This CDR3 reads CASSPPTSGPQETQYF. CDR3 bases: TGTGCCAGCAGCCCCCCGACTAGCGGGCCGCAAGAGACCCAGTACTTC.

This clone was counted between two and nine times. J is TRBJ2-2 and V is TRBV14, with D tentatively TRBD1 (6 bases). Germline assignment: CDR1 SGHDN and CDR2 FVKESK. The CDR3 contains 15 residues. V lost 4 bases and J lost 5, with 14 bases in between. CDR3 protein: CASSPLQGDTGELFF. CDR3 bases: TGTGCCAGCAGCCCCCTACAGGGAGATACCGGGGAGCTGTTTTTT.

This clone was seen only once. The chain carries TRBV6-6 and TRBJ2-3; no reliable D call. The V end was cut by 6 bases, the J end by 0 bases, with 4 bases between. The CDR3 is made up of 12 amino acids. Germline CDR1 and CDR2: MNHNY and SVGAGI (reference sequence). The CDR3 sequence: CASRQSTDTQYF. CDR3 in DNA: TGTGCCAGCAGACAGAGCACAGATACGCAGTATTTT.